The rows below give T cell receptor beta chains drawn from one sample of a study of blood T cell repertoires in COVID-19. Assay: immunoSEQ multiplex PCR; the TCRdb copy retains only in-frame clones and omits some. Of hundreds of thousands of clones listed, approximately 90% are singletons. The material sequenced was peripheral blood. These receptors came from a woman between 50 and 59 years old who had recovered from COVID-19. CDR3s include the opening cysteine and the closing phenylalanine or tryptophan. D genes are given only for firm matches. Clone sizes are given selectively: once, few, many, or a class where the clone is expanded.

TGTGCCAGCAGCTTAAGGTCAGGGGGCGACCCCCTTAACACTGAAGCTTTCTTT | CASSLRSGGDPLNTEAFF | TRBJ1-1 | NA | TRBV7-3 | TRBD1 | 18
TGTGCCAGCAGCTTATTGATTGGGGTAGCGGGAGTGAACACCGGGGAGCTGTTTTTT | CASSLLIGVAGVNTGELFF | TRBJ2-2 | many | TRBV7-8 | TRBD2 | 19
TGTGCCAGCAGTTTATTCGGGGATGGCTACACCTTC | CASSLFGDGYTF | TRBJ1-2 | NA | TRBV12-3/TRBV12-4 | NA | 12
TGTGCCAGTAGTATTACCGGACAGGAGCCCGGGACTAGCGGATTTCTTTCATACGAGCAGTACTTC | CASSITGQEPGTSGFLSYEQYF | TRBJ2-7 | NA | TRBV19 | TRBD2 | 22
TGTGCCAGCAGCGGAGACAGCTATGGCTACACCTTC | CASSGDSYGYTF | TRBJ1-2 | NA | TRBV9 | NA | 12
TGTGCCTGGAGTGAGTGGGCAGGCTCAGAGACCCAGTACTTC | CAWSEWAGSETQYF | TRBJ2-5 | many | TRBV30 | NA | 14
TGCGCCAGCAGCTTGGCATTAGGTAGCGGAACTGCAGGGACCCAGTACTTC | CASSLALGSGTAGTQYF | TRBJ2-5 | NA | TRBV5-1 | NA | 17
TGTGCCAGCTCCCCCGTGACCGGGGAGGGAACCCAGTACTTC | CASSPVTGEGTQYF | TRBJ2-5 | NA | TRBV18 | TRBD2 | 14
TGCACCAGCAGACAAGACAGGGTGTGGACTGAAGCTTTCTTT | CTSRQDRVWTEAFF | TRBJ1-1 | NA | TRBV1 | NA | 14
TGTGCCAGCAGCCGGGCCCGGGGGGAGCAGTACTTC | CASSRARGEQYF | TRBJ2-7 | NA | TRBV6-5 | NA | 12
TGTGCCAGCTCAACATTAGCAAATGAAAAACTGTTTTTT | CASSTLANEKLFF | TRBJ1-4 | NA | TRBV18 | NA | 13
TGTGCCAGCAGCCAAGATATTACAGAAAATTCACCCCTCCACTTT | CASSQDITENSPLHF | TRBJ1-6 | NA | TRBV4-2 | NA | 15
TGTGCCAGCAGCTCCTGGGGGGGGGATACCTACGAGCAGTACTTC | CASSSWGGDTYEQYF | TRBJ2-7 | NA | TRBV11-2 | TRBD2 | 15
TGTGCCAGTAAAGGACAGGGAATTCAGCCCCAGCATTTT | CASKGQGIQPQHF | TRBJ1-5 | NA | TRBV19 | TRBD1 | 13
TGTGCCACCAGTGATCCCCGGGACACCGGGGAGCTGTTTTTT | CATSDPRDTGELFF | TRBJ2-2 | NA | TRBV24-1 | NA | 14
TGTGCCAGCAGCCCCGTTGCGGGGTACCAAGAGACCCAGTACTTC | CASSPVAGYQETQYF | TRBJ2-5 | NA | TRBV6-5 | NA | 15
TGTGCCAGCAGTTCGACAGGGCGAACCGGGGAGCTGTTTTTT | CASSSTGRTGELFF | TRBJ2-2 | NA | TRBV6-2/TRBV6-3 | TRBD1 | 14
TGTGCCAGCAGTACCACAGGGGCTAGCCAGCATTTT | CASSTTGASQHF | TRBJ1-5 | NA | TRBV2 | TRBD1 | 12
TGTGCCAGCGAAATGGCGGGGGGGCCAGATACGCAGTATTTT | CASEMAGGPDTQYF | TRBJ2-3 | once | TRBV28 | TRBD2 | 14
TGCGCCAGCAGCTTGGGACAGGGCCCCTATGGCTACACCTTC | CASSLGQGPYGYTF | TRBJ1-2 | once | TRBV5-1 | TRBD1 | 14
TGTGCCAGCAGTACAGGGACCAAAGAGACCCAGTACTTC | CASSTGTKETQYF | TRBJ2-5 | NA | TRBV9 | NA | 13
TGTGCCAGCAGTTTAGGACAGGCTCGCCTCACAGATACGCAGTATTTT | CASSLGQARLTDTQYF | TRBJ2-3 | NA | TRBV6-5 | TRBD1 | 16
TGTGCTAGTGGTTTGGGACACAGAGACACCGGGGAGCTGTTTTTT | CASGLGHRDTGELFF | TRBJ2-2 | NA | TRBV12-5 | NA | 15
TGTGCCAGCAGCTTTAACAGGGATGGCTACACCTTC | CASSFNRDGYTF | TRBJ1-2 | NA | TRBV7-9 | NA | 12
TGCGCCAGCAGCTTGGTAGCGGGAGAGTTGGCAGATACGCAGTATTTT | CASSLVAGELADTQYF | TRBJ2-3 | NA | TRBV5-1 | TRBD2 | 16
TGTGCCAGCAGCTTACAGGGTCCCTACAATGAGCAGTTCTTC | CASSLQGPYNEQFF | TRBJ2-1 | NA | TRBV11-2 | NA | 14
TGTGCCAGTAGTACGTCAGGCCAAGAGACCCAGTACTTC | CASSTSGQETQYF | TRBJ2-5 | once | TRBV19 | NA | 13
TGCAGCGCTCGACTAAACTCCTACGAGCAGTACTTC | CSARLNSYEQYF | TRBJ2-7 | NA | TRBV29-1 | NA | 12
TGTGCCAGCAGTTACTCGGCGGACATCTCCTACAATGAGCAGTTCTTC | CASSYSADISYNEQFF | TRBJ2-1 | NA | TRBV6-5 | NA | 16
TGTGCCAGTAGTTCCGGGACAGGGGGTGGCTACACCTTC | CASSSGTGGGYTF | TRBJ1-2 | NA | TRBV19 | TRBD1 | 13
TGCGCCAGCAGCCCTAAGCGGGGGGGCAATGAGCAGTTCTTC | CASSPKRGGNEQFF | TRBJ2-1 | NA | TRBV4-3 | TRBD2 | 14
TGTGCCTGGAGCCCGGGACAAAACACCATATATTTT | CAWSPGQNTIYF | TRBJ1-3 | NA | TRBV30 | NA | 12
TGTGCCAGAAGAGCGCTGAGCGGGGGGGGCGAGCAGTACTTC | CARRALSGGGEQYF | TRBJ2-7 | NA | TRBV5-3 | TRBD2 | 14
TGTGCCAGCAGCCAAGGAATCAGGGTAGCGGGGGGGTTTATGGACATTCAGTACTTC | CASSQGIRVAGGFMDIQYF | TRBJ2-4 | NA | TRBV4-2 | TRBD2 | 19
TGCGCCAGCAGCCAACCCGGGAACCACAATGAGCAGTTCTTC | CASSQPGNHNEQFF | TRBJ2-1 | NA | TRBV4-1 | NA | 14
TGTGCCAGCAGTATGGGACAGAACACCGGGGAGCTGTTTTTT | CASSMGQNTGELFF | TRBJ2-2 | NA | TRBV6-5 | NA | 14
TGTGCCAGCAGCTTGGAGGGGAATGGCTACACCTTC | CASSLEGNGYTF | TRBJ1-2 | NA | TRBV5-6 | NA | 12
TGCAGCGTCGACACTGTAGGGGGCATAGACACTGAAGCTTTCTTT | CSVDTVGGIDTEAFF | TRBJ1-1 | NA | TRBV29-1 | TRBD1 | 15
TGTGCCAGCAGCCAGGGACAGCCCTTGAACACCGGGGAGCTGTTTTTT | CASSQGQPLNTGELFF | TRBJ2-2 | NA | TRBV7-6 | TRBD1 | 16
TGTGCCTGTCCCCGGGGGGGAACTAATGAAAAACTGTTTTTT | CACPRGGTNEKLFF | TRBJ1-4 | NA | TRBV30 | NA | 14
TGTGCCAGCTCACCAAGTTTGATCCGAGGAGGCTACACCTTC | CASSPSLIRGGYTF | TRBJ1-2 | NA | TRBV18 | NA | 14
TGTGCCACCAGCGCCCGACAGGCCTATGGCTACACCTTC | CATSARQAYGYTF | TRBJ1-2 | NA | TRBV15 | NA | 13
TGCGCCAGCAGCCCCGGGGACATCTACGAGCAGTACTTC | CASSPGDIYEQYF | TRBJ2-7 | NA | TRBV5-1 | NA | 13
TGTGCCAGCAGTCGTAGCGGGGGGGGGATAGAGACCCAGTACTTC | CASSRSGGGIETQYF | TRBJ2-5 | NA | TRBV7-6 | TRBD2 | 15
TGCAGCGTTGGGATCAGGGCTGCTTTCTTT | CSVGIRAAFF | TRBJ1-1 | NA | TRBV29-1 | NA | 10
TGTGCCAGCAGCTTAGTGGCGGGAGCCGACGAGCAGTACTTC | CASSLVAGADEQYF | TRBJ2-7 | NA | TRBV7-8 | TRBD2 | 14
TGTGCCAGCTCACCGGGCAGGGGATTCTCTGGGGCCAACGTCCTGACTTTC | CASSPGRGFSGANVLTF | TRBJ2-6 | once | TRBV18 | NA | 17
TGTGCCAGTAGTCCCCAGGGACAGGGAAGACACTATGGCTACACCTTC | CASSPQGQGRHYGYTF | TRBJ1-2 | NA | TRBV19 | TRBD1 | 16